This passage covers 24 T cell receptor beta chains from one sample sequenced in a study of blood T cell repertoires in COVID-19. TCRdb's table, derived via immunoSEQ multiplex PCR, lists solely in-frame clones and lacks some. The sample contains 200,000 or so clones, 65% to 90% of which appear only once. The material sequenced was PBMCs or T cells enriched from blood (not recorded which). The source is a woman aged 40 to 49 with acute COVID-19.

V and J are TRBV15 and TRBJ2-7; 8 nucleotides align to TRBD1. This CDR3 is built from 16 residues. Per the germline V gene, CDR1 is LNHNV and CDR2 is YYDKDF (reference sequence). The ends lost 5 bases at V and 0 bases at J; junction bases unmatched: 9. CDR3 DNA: TGTGCCACCAGCGAAGGGACAGGCGCCTTCTCCTACGAGCAGTACTTC. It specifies CATSEGTGAFSYEQYF.

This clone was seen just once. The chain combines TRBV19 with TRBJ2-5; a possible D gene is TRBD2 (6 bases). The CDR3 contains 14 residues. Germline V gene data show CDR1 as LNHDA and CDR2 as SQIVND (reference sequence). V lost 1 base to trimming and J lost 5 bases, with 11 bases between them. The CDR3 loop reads CASSIGTGGETQYF. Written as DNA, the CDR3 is TGTGCCAGTAGTATAGGGACTGGAGGGGAGACCCAGTACTTC.

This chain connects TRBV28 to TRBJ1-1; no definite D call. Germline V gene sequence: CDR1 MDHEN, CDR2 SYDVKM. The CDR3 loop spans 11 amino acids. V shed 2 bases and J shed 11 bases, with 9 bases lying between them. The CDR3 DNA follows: TGTGCCAGCAGTTTAGAACTTCGGGCTTTCTTT. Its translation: CASSLELRAFF.

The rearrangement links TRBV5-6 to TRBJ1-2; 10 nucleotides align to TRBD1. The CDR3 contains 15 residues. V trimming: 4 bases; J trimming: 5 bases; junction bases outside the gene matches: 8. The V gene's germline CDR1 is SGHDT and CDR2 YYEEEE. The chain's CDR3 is CASSPRGQGSYGYTF. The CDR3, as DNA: TGTGCCAGCAGCCCCAGGGGACAGGGGTCTTATGGCTACACCTTC.

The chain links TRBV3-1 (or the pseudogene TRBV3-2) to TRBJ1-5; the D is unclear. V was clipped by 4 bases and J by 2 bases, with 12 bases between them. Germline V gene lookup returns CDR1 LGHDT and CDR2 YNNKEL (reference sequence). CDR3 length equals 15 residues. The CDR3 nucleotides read TGTGCCAGCAGCCTCGCGGGCGTGGGCAATCAGCCCCAGCATTTT. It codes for CASSLAGVGNQPQHF.

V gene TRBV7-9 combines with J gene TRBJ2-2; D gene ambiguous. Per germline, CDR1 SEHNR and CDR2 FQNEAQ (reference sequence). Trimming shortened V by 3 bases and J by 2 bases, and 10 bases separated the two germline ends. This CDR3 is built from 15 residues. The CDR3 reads CASSFSRSNTGELFF. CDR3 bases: TGTGCCAGCAGCTTCTCACGGAGTAACACCGGGGAGCTGTTTTTT.

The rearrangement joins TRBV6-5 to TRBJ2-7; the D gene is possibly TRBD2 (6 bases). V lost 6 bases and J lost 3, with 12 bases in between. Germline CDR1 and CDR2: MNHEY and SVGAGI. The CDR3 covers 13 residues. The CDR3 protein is CASSLVGGYEQYF. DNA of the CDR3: TGTGCCAGCAGCCTGGTGGGGGGCTACGAGCAGTACTTC.

The CDR3 nucleotides are TGTGCCAGCAGTGATCAGGGATCCTATGGCTACACCTTC. It yields the protein CASSDQGSYGYTF. The J gene is TRBJ1-2, the V gene TRBV2, with a possible D match to TRBD1 (5 bases). The CDR3 runs to 13 residues. With 3 bases removed from V and 4 bases from J, the gap between germline ends came to 9 bases. Germline V CDR1 and CDR2: SNHLY, FYNNEI. Full variable domain (remainder filled in from reference TRBV2 and TRBJ1-2): EPEVTQTPSHQVTQMGQEVILRCVPISNHLYFYWYRQILGQKVEFLVSFYNNEISEKSEIFDDQFSVERPDGSNFTLKIRSTKLEDSAMYFCASSDQGSYGYTFGSGTRLTVV.

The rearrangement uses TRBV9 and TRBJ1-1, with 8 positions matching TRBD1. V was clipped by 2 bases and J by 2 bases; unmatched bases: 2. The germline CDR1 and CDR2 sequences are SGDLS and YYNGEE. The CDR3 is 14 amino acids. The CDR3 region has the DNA TGTGCCAGCAGCGTGGACAGGGCAAACACTGAAGCTTTCTTT. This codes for CASSVDRANTEAFF.

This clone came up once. As DNA, the CDR3 is TGTGCCAGCAGTTTATTCTCCGCGACAGGGGTAAATCAGCCCCAGCATTTT. Protein product: CASSLFSATGVNQPQHF. The V and J genes are TRBV28 and TRBJ1-5; TRBD1 agrees at 8 bases. Per the germline V gene, CDR1 is MDHEN and CDR2 is SYDVKM. The CDR3 extends over 17 amino acids. Unmatched junction bases numbered 9, after V lost 1 base and J lost 4 bases. The whole variable domain, filled in from reference TRBV28 and TRBJ1-5, reads DVKVTQSSRYLVKRTGEKVFLECVQDMDHENMFWYRQDPGLGLRLIYFSYDVKMKEKGDIPEGYSVSREKKERFSLILESASTNQTSMYLCASSLFSATGVNQPQHFGDGTRLSIL.

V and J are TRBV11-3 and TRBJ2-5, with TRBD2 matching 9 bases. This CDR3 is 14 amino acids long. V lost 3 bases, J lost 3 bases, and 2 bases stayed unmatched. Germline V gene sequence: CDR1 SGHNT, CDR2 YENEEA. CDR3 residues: CASSLGLAEETQYF. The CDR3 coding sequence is TGTGCCAGCAGCTTGGGACTAGCAGAAGAGACCCAGTACTTC.

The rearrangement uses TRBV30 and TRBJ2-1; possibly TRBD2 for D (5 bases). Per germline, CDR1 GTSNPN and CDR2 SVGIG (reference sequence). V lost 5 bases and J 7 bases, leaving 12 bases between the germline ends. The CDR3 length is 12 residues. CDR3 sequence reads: CAWGPGGNEQFF. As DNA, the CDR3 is TGTGCCTGGGGCCCGGGCGGGAATGAGCAGTTCTTC.

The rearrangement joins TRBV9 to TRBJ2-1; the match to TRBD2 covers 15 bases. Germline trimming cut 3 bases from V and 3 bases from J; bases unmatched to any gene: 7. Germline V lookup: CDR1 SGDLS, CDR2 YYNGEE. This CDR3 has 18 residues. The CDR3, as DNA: TGTGCCAGCAGCGCTAGGACTAGCGGGAGGGCCCGCTACAATGAGCAGTTCTTC. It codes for CASSARTSGRARYNEQFF.

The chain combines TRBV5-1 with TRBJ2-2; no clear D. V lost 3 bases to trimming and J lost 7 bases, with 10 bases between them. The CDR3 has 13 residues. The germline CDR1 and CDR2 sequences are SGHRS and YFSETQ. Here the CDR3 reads CASSSAGSGELFF. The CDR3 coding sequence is TGCGCCAGCAGCTCCGCAGGTAGCGGGGAGCTGTTTTTT. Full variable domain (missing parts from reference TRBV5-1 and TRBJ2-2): KAGVTQTPRYLIKTRGQQVTLSCSPISGHRSVSWYQQTPGQGLQFLFEYFSETQRNKGNFPGRFSGRQFSNSRSEMNVSTLELGDSALYLCASSSAGSGELFFGEGSRLTVL.

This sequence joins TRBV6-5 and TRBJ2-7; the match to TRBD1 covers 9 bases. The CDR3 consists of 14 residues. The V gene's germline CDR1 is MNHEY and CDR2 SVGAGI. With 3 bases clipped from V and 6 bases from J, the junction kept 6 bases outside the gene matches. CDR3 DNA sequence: TGTGCCAGCAGTTATGGGGACAGGGACGGCGAGCAGTACTTC. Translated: CASSYGDRDGEQYF.

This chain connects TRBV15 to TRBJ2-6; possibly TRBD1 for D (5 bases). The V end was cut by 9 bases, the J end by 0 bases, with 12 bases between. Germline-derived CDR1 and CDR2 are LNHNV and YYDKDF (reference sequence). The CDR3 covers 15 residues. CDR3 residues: CATQVVLSGANVLTF. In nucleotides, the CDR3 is TGTGCCACACAGGTAGTTCTCTCTGGGGCCAACGTCCTGACTTTC.

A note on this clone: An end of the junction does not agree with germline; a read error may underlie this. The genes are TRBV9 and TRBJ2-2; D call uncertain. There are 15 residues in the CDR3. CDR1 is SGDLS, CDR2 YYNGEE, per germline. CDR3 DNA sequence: TGTGCCAGCAGCGTAGACCCACAGAACGCCGGGGAGCTGTTTTTT. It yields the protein CASSVDPQNAGELFF.

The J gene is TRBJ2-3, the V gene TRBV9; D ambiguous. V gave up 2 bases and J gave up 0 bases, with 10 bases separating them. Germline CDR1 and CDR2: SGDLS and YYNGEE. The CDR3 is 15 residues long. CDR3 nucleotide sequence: TGTGCCAGCAGCGTCTTAGCCCCCAGCACAGATACGCAGTATTTT. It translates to CASSVLAPSTDTQYF.

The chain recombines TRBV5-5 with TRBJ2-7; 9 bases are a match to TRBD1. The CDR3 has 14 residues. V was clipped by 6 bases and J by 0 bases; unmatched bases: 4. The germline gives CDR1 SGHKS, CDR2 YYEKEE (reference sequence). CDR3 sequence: CASTTGGLSYEQYF. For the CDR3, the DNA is TGTGCCAGCACGACAGGGGGTCTCTCCTACGAGCAGTACTTC.

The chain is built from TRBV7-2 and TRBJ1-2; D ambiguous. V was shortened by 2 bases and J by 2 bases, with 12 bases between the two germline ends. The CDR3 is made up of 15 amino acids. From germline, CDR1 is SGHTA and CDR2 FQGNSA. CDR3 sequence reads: CASSLSGDQNYGYTF. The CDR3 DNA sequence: TGTGCCAGCAGCTTAAGTGGAGATCAGAACTATGGCTACACCTTC.

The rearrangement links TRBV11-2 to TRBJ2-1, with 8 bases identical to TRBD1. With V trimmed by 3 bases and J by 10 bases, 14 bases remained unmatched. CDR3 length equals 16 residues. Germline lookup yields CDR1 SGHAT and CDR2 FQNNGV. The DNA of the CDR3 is TGTGCCAGCAGCTTCCCCATTTGGACAGGGTCGTGGGAGCAGTTCTTC. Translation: CASSFPIWTGSWEQFF.

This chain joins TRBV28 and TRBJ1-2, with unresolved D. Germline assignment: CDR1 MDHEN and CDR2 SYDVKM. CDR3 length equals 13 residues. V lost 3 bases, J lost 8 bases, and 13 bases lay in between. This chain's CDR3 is CASSFEVPGGYTF. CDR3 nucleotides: TGTGCCAGCAGTTTTGAGGTCCCGGGGGGCTACACCTTC.

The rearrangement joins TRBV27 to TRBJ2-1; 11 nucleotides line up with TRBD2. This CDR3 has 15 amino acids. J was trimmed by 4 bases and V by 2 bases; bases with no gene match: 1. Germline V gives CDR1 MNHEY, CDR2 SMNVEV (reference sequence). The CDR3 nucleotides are TGTGCCAGCAGTTTAGTAGCGGGAGGGTACAATGAGCAGTTCTTC. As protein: CASSLVAGGYNEQFF.

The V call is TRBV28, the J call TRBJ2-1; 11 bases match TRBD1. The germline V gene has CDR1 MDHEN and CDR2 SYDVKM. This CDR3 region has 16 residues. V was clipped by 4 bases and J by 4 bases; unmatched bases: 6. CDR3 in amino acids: CASSSLDRGQYNEQFF. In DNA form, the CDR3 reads TGTGCCAGCAGTTCCTTGGACAGGGGGCAATACAATGAGCAGTTCTTC.